The source of this TCR beta chain is a study of blood T cell repertoires in COVID-19. Study details: Sites in the United States, Italy and Spain provided acute and convalescent COVID-19 samples.

Sequencing used immunoSEQ multiplex PCR; TCRdb keeps in-frame clones, though not all of them. This sample yields 55,000 to 65,000 clones, of which approximately 90% are seen a single time; about 9.4% belongs to the top ten. After removal of 10 bases from V and 14 bases from J, the junction contained 14 bases not matched to a gene. This CDR3 spans 12 amino acids. From germline, CDR1 is LNHDA and CDR2 SQIVND (reference sequence). The sample consisted of peripheral blood. This TCR was sampled from a human donor with acute or convalescent COVID-19. The donor label of this sample is uncertain. The genes are TRBV19 and TRBJ1-2, with 9 bases lining up with TRBD1. CDR3 nucleotides: TGTGCCACTACACCGGGACAGGGTTTCGGTACCTTC. Encoded protein: CATTPGQGFGTF.